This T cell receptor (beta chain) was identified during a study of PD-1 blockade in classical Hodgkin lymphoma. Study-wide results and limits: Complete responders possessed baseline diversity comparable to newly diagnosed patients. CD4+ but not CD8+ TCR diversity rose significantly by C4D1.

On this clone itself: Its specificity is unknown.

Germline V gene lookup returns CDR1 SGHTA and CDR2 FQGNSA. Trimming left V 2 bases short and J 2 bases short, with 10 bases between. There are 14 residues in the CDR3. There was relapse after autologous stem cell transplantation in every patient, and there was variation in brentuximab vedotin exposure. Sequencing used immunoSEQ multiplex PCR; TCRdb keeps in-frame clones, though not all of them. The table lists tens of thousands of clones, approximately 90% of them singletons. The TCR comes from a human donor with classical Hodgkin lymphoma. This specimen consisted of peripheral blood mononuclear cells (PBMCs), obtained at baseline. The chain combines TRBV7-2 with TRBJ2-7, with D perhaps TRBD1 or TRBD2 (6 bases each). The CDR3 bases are TGTGCCAGCAGCTTATCGGGGGCCGCCTACGAGCAGTACTTC. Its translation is CASSLSGAAYEQYF.